These 23 T cell receptor beta chains were all obtained from the same sample, sequenced in a study of blood T cells in healthy people across ages. Sample-barcoded 5' priming and a J-beta primer mix drove a second PCR of roughly 7 to 11 cycles. Via MiXCR, TCRdb re-called the 5' RACE reads, giving one row per CDR3 protein. The sample includes about 810,000 distinct CDR3 sequences, around 36% of them seen just once. Sample: blood. The receptors derive from a man aged 18 to 30 in good health.

A remark on this clonotype: Since no conserved phenylalanine or tryptophan closes the CDR3, a read error is the likely cause. The chain has TRBV5-1 and TRBJ2-1; D assignment may be TRBD1 or TRBD2 (5 bases each). The CDR3 contains 14 residues. Deletions cut 4 bases from V and 7 bases from J, with 15 bases between. Germline CDR1 and CDR2: SGHRS and YFSETQ. In DNA, the CDR3 is TGCGCCAGCAGCAAACCGGGACCTACAAATGAGCAGTTCTCC. It is translated as CASSKPGPTNEQFS.

A few counts support this clonotype. The chain links TRBV20-1 to TRBJ1-5, with a weak D call TRBD1 (6 bases). Trimming cost V 2 bases and J 3 bases, with 17 bases left between them. CDR3 length: 16 amino acids. Per the germline V gene, CDR1 is DFQATT and CDR2 is SNEGSKA (reference sequence). CDR3 region: CSARKSQGIDNQPQHF. CDR3 coding DNA: TGCAGTGCTAGAAAGTCGCAGGGGATTGACAATCAGCCCCAGCATTTT.

CDR3 residues: CASSPGPNSYNEQFF. For the CDR3, the DNA is TGTGCCAGCAGCCCAGGACCAAATTCCTACAATGAGCAGTTCTTC. The chain combines TRBV27 with TRBJ2-1; unclear D gene. In germline, CDR1 is MNHEY, CDR2 SMNVEV (reference sequence). The CDR3 has 15 residues. V lost 6 bases to trimming and J lost 1 base, with 13 bases between them.

The V and J genes are TRBV6-6 and TRBJ1-2; TRBD1 is a possible D gene (5 bases). The CDR3 consists of 12 residues. Trimming pared 10 bases from V and 6 bases from J, leaving 15 bases between. Per germline, CDR1 MNHNY and CDR2 SVGAGI (reference sequence). CDR3: CANSLRGDGYTF. The CDR3 coding sequence is TGTGCCAACAGCTTACGGGGGGATGGCTACACCTTC.

The chain carries TRBV7-2 and TRBJ2-7; TRBD2 aligns across 8 bases. The CDR3 totals 14 residues. V shed 5 bases, J shed 2 bases, and the junction held 5 bases outside the gene matches. Germline CDR1 and CDR2: SGHTA and FQGNSA. The CDR3 DNA is TGTGCCAGCAGCCCGATAGCGGGGACCTACGAGCAGTACTTC. The encoded protein is CASSPIAGTYEQYF.

This clonotype came up once. It may be a read error: a sequence one base away is much more abundant. This CDR3 reads CASSSGTGLESAQYF. The CDR3 nucleotides are TGTGCCAGCAGCTCCGGGACAGGGTTAGAGAGTGCGCAGTATTTT. The chain is built from TRBV7-3 and TRBJ2-3; 9 nucleotides match TRBD1. This CDR3 is 15 amino acids long. Germline V lookup: CDR1 SGHTA, CDR2 FQGTGA. V lost 4 bases to trimming and J lost 10 bases; unmatched junction nucleotides: 12.

This clonotype was seen a few times. The chain employs TRBV15 and TRBJ1-2, with D unresolved. The CDR3 runs 16 residues. The V end was cut by 1 base, the J end by 6 bases, with 18 bases between. Germline lookup yields CDR1 LNHNV and CDR2 YYDKDF (reference sequence). The CDR3: CATSRVNRGGFHGYTF. The DNA of the CDR3 is TGTGCCACCAGCAGAGTAAATCGGGGAGGGTTCCATGGCTACACCTTC. The full variable domain, rest sourced from reference TRBV15 and TRBJ1-2, is DAMVIQNPRYQVTQFGKPVTLSCSQTLNHNVMYWYQQKSSQAPKLLFHYYDKDFNNEADTPDNFQSRRPNTSFCFLDIRSPGLGDTAMYLCATSRVNRGGFHGYTFGSGTRLTVV.

The rearrangement joins TRBV6-6 to TRBJ1-6, with D unclear. Germline V gives CDR1 MNHNY, CDR2 SVGAGI (reference sequence). This CDR3 is 15 amino acids long. V shed 0 bases and J shed 8 bases, with 11 bases lying between them. The CDR3 region has the DNA TGTGCCAGCAGTTACTCGGACGGAGCGGATTCACCCCTCCACTTT. Translating it yields CASSYSDGADSPLHF.

With respect to this clonotype: At one of its ends the junction is not consistent with the germline gene, which may arise from a read error. Here the CDR3 reads CTSSLWGGDEQYF. CDR3 in DNA: TGTACCAGCAGTTTGTGGGGGGGGGATGAGCAGTACTTC. This sequence joins TRBV27 and TRBJ2-5, with 7 bases identical to TRBD2. Germline CDR1 and CDR2: MNHEY and SMNVEV (reference sequence). The CDR3 contains 13 residues.

In its sample, this clonotype was seen once. The chain couples TRBV13 to TRBJ1-5; no clear D gene. V was pared by 3 bases and J by 2 bases, with 11 bases between. Looked up from germline, CDR1 is PRHDT and CDR2 is FYEKMQ (reference sequence). CDR3 size: 15 residues. CDR3 sequence (DNA): TGTGCCAGCAGCTTCGGCCGTGGGGGCAATCAGCCCCAGCATTTT. Translation gives CASSFGRGGNQPQHF.

The rearrangement uses TRBV5-8 and TRBJ2-1, with 11 bases fitting TRBD2. With 1 base clipped from V and 6 bases from J, the junction kept 6 bases outside the gene matches. Germline assignment: CDR1 SGHTS and CDR2 YDEGEE. The CDR3 loop spans 16 amino acids. The CDR3 DNA reads TGTGCCAGCAGCTTGACTATAGCGGGGGGGCTCAATGAGCAGTTCTTC. This codes for CASSLTIAGGLNEQFF.

The chain has TRBV7-2 and TRBJ1-5; D call uncertain. Germline-derived CDR1 and CDR2 are SGHTA and FQGNSA. The CDR3 runs to 16 residues. The V end lost 0 bases, the J end lost 4 bases, and 13 bases lay between the germline ends. This CDR3 is CASSLAGPRTNQPQHF. In nucleotides, the CDR3 is TGTGCCAGCAGCTTAGCTGGGCCCAGGACGAATCAGCCCCAGCATTTT.

The V call is TRBV7-9, the J call TRBJ2-3; either TRBD1 or TRBD2 may supply D (5 bases each). Germline CDR1 reads SEHNR; CDR2 reads FQNEAQ (reference sequence). Between the trimmed V and J ends, which lost 8 bases and 7 bases, there was a span of 22 bases. The CDR3 extends over 15 amino acids. The CDR3 loop is CASSAVGESVNTQYF. For the CDR3, the DNA is TGTGCCAGCTCGGCGGTAGGGGAGTCCGTGAATACGCAGTATTTT. The full variable domain, with the rest looked up from reference TRBV7-9 and TRBJ2-3, is DTGVSQNPRHKITKRGQNVTFRCDPISEHNRLYWYRQTLGQGPEFLTYFQNEAQLEKSRLLSDRFSAERPKGSFSTLEIQRTEQGDSAMYLCASSAVGESVNTQYFGPGTRLTVL.

V and J are TRBV27 and TRBJ2-5; TRBD1 agrees at 9 bases. This CDR3 is built from 17 residues. The V gene's germline CDR1 is MNHEY and CDR2 SMNVEV (reference sequence). V was clipped by 4 bases and J by 0 bases; unmatched bases: 9. The chain's CDR3 is CASSSLTRDRDQETQYF. CDR3 DNA sequence: TGTGCCAGCAGTTCTCTAACCCGGGACAGGGACCAAGAGACCCAGTACTTC.

This clonotype was seen a handful of times. The chain joins TRBV7-9 to TRBJ2-1; no clear D gene. CDR1 is SEHNR, CDR2 FQNEAQ, per germline (reference sequence). The V gene lost 8 bases and the J gene lost 4 bases, with 15 bases spanning the gap. The CDR3 has 14 residues. CDR3 DNA sequence: TGTGCCAGCGTAACAGAGACACTATACAATGAGCAGTTCTTC. This encodes CASVTETLYNEQFF.

The chain joins TRBV7-2 to TRBJ2-7; TRBD2 is a possible D gene (6 bases). V was shortened by 1 base and J by 3 bases, with 13 bases between the two germline ends. The germline gives CDR1 SGHTA, CDR2 FQGNSA. The CDR3 length is 15 residues. CDR3: CASSLGQPGSYEQYF. Written as DNA, the CDR3 is TGTGCCAGCAGCTTAGGGCAGCCCGGGAGCTACGAGCAGTACTTC.

As concerns this clonotype: A junction boundary mismatches the germline segment, possibly from a read error. This chain joins TRBV5-1 and TRBJ2-3; TRBD2 might be the D (6 bases). This CDR3 has 14 residues. Germline V gene sequence: CDR1 SGHRS, CDR2 YFSETQ. The chain's CDR3 is CAGSRGSRTDTQYF. The CDR3 region has the DNA TGCGCCGGCAGTCGGGGGTCCCGCACAGATACGCAGTATTTT.

In its sample, this clonotype was seen a few times. The junction does not match germline at one end; this may be a read error. V is TRBV5-1 and J is TRBJ2-7, with D possibly TRBD2 on 5 matching bases. The CDR3 consists of 16 residues. Germline V gives CDR1 SGHRS, CDR2 YFSETQ. CDR3 bases: TGCGCCAGCAGCAAAGAGGACTCACCTAGCTCCTGCGAGCAGTACTTC. It specifies CASSKEDSPSSCEQYF.

There are many counts of this clonotype. The chain combines TRBV10-2 with TRBJ1-5; D uncertain. Germline lookup yields CDR1 WSHSY and CDR2 SAAADI. This CDR3 region has 13 residues. Trimming left V 2 bases short and J 9 bases short, with 11 bases between. The CDR3 reads CASSEAILRPQHF. CDR3 nucleotide sequence: TGCGCCAGCAGTGAGGCGATCCTCCGGCCCCAGCATTTT.

The V gene is TRBV4-1, the J gene TRBJ1-4, with D perhaps TRBD1 (5 bases). The CDR3 is 15 amino acids. Germline V CDR1 and CDR2: MGHRA, YSYEKL. The V end was cut by 0 bases, the J end by 7 bases, with 12 bases between. CDR3 coding DNA: TGCGCCAGCAGCCAAGATACGGGGCTGGCTGAAAAACTGTTTTTT. Translation gives CASSQDTGLAEKLFF.

The rearrangement joins TRBV20-1 to TRBJ2-7; D possibly uses TRBD1 or TRBD2 (6 bases each). Germline CDR1 and CDR2: DFQATT and SNEGSKA (reference sequence). CDR3 length equals 14 residues. Trimming took off 6 bases at V and 3 bases at J, with 18 bases between the two ends. CDR3 sequence reads: CSAATLRGDYEQYF. CDR3 DNA sequence: TGCAGTGCAGCAACATTAAGGGGGGACTACGAGCAGTACTTC.

The chain uses TRBV7-2 and TRBJ2-4; D is possibly TRBD1 (5 bases). V gave up 5 bases and J gave up 1 base, with 12 bases separating them. Looked up from germline, CDR1 is SGHTA and CDR2 is FQGNSA. This CDR3 is 15 amino acids long. The CDR3 DNA follows: TGTGCCAGCAGCGTAGTCTACAGGGCCAAAAACATTCAGTACTTC. Amino acids: CASSVVYRAKNIQYF.

The V gene is TRBV7-9, the J gene TRBJ1-1, with D possibly being TRBD1 (5 bases). Trimming removed 5 bases at V and 4 bases at J, with 20 bases between. The CDR3 has 16 amino acids. Germline CDR1 is SEHNR and CDR2 is FQNEAQ (reference sequence). In DNA form, the CDR3 reads TGTGCCAGCAGCCGTGGACGGGGACCTACGGGCACTGAAGCTTTCTTT. Residues: CASSRGRGPTGTEAFF.